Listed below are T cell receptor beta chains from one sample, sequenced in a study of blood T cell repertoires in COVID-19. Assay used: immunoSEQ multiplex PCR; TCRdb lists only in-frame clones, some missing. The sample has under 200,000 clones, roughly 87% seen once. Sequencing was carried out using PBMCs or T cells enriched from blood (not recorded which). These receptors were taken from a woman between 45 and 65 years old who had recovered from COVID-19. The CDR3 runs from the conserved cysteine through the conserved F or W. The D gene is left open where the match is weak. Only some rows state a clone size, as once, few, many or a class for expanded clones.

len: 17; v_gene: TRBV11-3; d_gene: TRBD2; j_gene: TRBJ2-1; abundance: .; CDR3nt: TGTGCCAGCAGCCCAATTCCCGTAGCGGGAGGGGGGAATGAGCAGTTCTTC; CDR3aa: CASSPIPVAGGGNEQFF
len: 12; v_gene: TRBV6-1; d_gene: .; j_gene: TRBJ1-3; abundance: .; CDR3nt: TGTGCCAGCAGTGACGCGACTCGACCGATATATTTT; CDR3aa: CASSDATRPIYF
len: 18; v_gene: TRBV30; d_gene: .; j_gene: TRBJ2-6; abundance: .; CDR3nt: TGTGCCTGGAGTGTACTGAGGAGCTACCCCTCTGGGGCCAACGTCCTGACTTTC; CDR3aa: CAWSVLRSYPSGANVLTF
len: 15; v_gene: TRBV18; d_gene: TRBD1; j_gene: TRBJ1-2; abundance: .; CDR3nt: TGTGCCAGCTCCCACCGCGAGGAGGGGGCGTCGGGCTACACCTTC; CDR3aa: CASSHREEGASGYTF
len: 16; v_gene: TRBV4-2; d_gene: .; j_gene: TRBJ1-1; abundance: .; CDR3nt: TGTGCCAGCAGCCCGGTGATTGGGCTGACGAACACTGAAGCTTTCTTT; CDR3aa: CASSPVIGLTNTEAFF
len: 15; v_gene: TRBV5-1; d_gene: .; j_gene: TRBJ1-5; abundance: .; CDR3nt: TGCGCCAGCAGCTTGGACCAGAGAGAGGGTCAGCCCCAGCATTTT; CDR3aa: CASSLDQREGQPQHF
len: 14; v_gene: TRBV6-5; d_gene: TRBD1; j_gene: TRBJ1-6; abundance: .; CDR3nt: TGTGCCAGCAGGGGACAGATTTATAATTCACCCCTCCACTTT; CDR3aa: CASRGQIYNSPLHF
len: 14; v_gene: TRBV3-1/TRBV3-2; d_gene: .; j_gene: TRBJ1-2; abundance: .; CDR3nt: TGTGCCAGCAGCCGGGGACACTTAAACTATGGCTACACCTTC; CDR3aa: CASSRGHLNYGYTF
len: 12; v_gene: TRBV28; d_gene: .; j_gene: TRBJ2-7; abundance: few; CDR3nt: TGTGCCAGCAGTAGCCCCGGGGAGTTCGGTGACTTC; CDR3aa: CASSSPGEFGDF
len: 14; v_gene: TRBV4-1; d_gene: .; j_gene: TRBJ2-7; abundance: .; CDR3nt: TGCGCCAGCGCTCGATTCGACAGGAACTACGAGCAGTACTTC; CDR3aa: CASARFDRNYEQYF
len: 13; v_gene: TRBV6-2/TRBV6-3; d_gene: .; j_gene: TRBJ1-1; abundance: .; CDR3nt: TGTGCCAGCAACCCGGGGGGGGGCACTGAAGCTTTCTTT; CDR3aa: CASNPGGGTEAFF
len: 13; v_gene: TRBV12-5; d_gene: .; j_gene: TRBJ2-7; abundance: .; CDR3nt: TGTGCTAGTGGTTCCCAGTCCTCCTACGAGCAGTACTTC; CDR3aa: CASGSQSSYEQYF
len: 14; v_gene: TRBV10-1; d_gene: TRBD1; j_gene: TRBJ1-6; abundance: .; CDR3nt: TGCGCCAGCAGGGACAGGGCTGCGAGGTCACCCCTCCACTTT; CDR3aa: CASRDRAARSPLHF
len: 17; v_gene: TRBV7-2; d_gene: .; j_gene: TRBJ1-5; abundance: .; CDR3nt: TGTGCCAGCAGACCAAGGGGGGGGCGAGAGAGCAATCAGCCCCAGCATTTT; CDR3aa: CASRPRGGRESNQPQHF
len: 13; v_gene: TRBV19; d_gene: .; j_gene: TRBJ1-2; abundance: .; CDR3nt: TGTGCCAGTAGCCCCCAGGGTGACTATGGCTACACCTTC; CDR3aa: CASSPQGDYGYTF
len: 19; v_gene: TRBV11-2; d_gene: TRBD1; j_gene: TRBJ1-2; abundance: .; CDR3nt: TGTGCCAGCAGCTCCGTTAGGACAGGACAGGGGGCTAAAGCCTATGGCTACACCTTC; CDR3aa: CASSSVRTGQGAKAYGYTF
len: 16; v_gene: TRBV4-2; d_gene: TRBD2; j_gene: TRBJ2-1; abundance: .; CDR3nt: TGTGCCAGCAACGTGGGACTATCAACCCCCTCGGTTGAGCAGTTCTTC; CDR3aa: CASNVGLSTPSVEQFF
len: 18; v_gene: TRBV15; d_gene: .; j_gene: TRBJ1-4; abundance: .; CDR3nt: TGTGCCACCGCTAGGGAGAGAAGGGGGAGAGGGGATAATGAAAAACTGTTTTTT; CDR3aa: CATARERRGRGDNEKLFF
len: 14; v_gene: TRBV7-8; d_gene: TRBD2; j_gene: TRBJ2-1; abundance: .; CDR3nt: TGTGCCAGCAGCTTGCGGGAGGGCTCGAATGAGCAGTTCTTC; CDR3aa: CASSLREGSNEQFF
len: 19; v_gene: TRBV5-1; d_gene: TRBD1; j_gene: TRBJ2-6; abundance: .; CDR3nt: TGCGCCAGCACAGCCGGGCGACAGGGGGATAACTCTGGGGCCAACGTCCTGACTTTC; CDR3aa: CASTAGRQGDNSGANVLTF
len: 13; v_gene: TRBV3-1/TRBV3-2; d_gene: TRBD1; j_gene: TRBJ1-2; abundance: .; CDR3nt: TGTGCCAGCAGCCAATGGGACAGTAATGGCTACACCTTC; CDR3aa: CASSQWDSNGYTF
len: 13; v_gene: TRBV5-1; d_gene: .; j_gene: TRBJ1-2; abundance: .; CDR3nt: TGCGCCAGCAGCCAGGACAGTAACTATGGCTACACCTTC; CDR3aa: CASSQDSNYGYTF
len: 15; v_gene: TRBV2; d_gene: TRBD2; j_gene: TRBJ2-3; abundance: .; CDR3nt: TGTGCCAGCAGTTTAGCGGGAGGGCCAGCAAATACGCAGTATTTT; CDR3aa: CASSLAGGPANTQYF
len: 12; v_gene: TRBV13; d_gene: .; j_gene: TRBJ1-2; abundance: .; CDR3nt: TGTGCCACCCTCGACGGAGTTGCGCGCTACACCTTC; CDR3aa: CATLDGVARYTF
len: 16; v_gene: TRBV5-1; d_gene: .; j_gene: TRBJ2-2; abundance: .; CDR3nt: TGCGCCAGCAGCTTGGATCCTTCGGGAAGAACCGGGGAGCTGTTTTTT; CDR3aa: CASSLDPSGRTGELFF
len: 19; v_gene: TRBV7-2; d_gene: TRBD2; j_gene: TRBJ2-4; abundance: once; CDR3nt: TGTGCCAGCAGCCCAAGGACTAGCGGGAAGATACTAGCCAAAAACATTCAGTACTTC; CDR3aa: CASSPRTSGKILAKNIQYF
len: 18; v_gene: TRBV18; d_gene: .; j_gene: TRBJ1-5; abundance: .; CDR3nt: TGTGCCAGCTCACCCGAGAGGGGGTCCCCACCTAGCAATCAGCCCCAGCATTTT; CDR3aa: CASSPERGSPPSNQPQHF
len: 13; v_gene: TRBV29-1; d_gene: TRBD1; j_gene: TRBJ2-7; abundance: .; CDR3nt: TGCAGCGTTGCCATGACAGGGCCCTACGAGCAGTACTTC; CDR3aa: CSVAMTGPYEQYF
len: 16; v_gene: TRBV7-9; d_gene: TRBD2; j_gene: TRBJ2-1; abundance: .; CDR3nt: TGTGCCAGCAGCCCATTAGCGGGAAGGGCCTACAATGAGCAGTTCTTC; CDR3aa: CASSPLAGRAYNEQFF
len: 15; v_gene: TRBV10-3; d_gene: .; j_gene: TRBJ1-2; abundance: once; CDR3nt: TGTGCCATCAAGCAGGACAGCGGGGTAAACTATGGCTACACCTTC; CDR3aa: CAIKQDSGVNYGYTF
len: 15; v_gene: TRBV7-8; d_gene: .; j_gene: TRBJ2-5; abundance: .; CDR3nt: TGTGCCAGCAGCCGAGGCGGGCTCCGACAAGAGACCCAGTACTTC; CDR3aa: CASSRGGLRQETQYF
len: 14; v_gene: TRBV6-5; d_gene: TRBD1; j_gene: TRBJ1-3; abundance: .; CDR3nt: TGTGCCGCTAAAACAGGGGGCGATGGAAACACCATATATTTT; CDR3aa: CAAKTGGDGNTIYF
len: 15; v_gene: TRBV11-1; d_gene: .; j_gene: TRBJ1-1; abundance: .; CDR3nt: TGTGCCAGCAGCTTATCTGTAGGGAGCGGCACTGAAGCTTTCTTT; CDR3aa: CASSLSVGSGTEAFF
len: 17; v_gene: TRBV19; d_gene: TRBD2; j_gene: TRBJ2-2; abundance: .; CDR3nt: TGTGCCAGTAGTATAGTTAGCCTAGCGGGGATCACCGGGGAGCTGTTTTTT; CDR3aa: CASSIVSLAGITGELFF